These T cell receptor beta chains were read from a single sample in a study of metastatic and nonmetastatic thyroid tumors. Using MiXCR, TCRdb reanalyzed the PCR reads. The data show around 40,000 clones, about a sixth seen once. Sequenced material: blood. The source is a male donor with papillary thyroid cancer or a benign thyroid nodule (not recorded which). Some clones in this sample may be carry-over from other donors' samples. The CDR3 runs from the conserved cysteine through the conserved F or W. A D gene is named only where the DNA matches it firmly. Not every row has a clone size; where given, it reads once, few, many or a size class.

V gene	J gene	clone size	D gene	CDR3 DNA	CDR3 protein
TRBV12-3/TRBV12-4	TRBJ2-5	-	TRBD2	TGTGCCAGCAGTTTTCGGGGACTAGTCTTCGGAGAGACCCAGTACTTC	CASSFRGLVFGETQYF
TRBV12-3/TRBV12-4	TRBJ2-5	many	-	TGTGCCAGCAGTTTCGGTTCCAAGGAAACCCAGTACTTC	CASSFGSKETQYF
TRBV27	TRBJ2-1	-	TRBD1	TGTGCCAGCAGTCGGTTCCGTGACAGGGGATACAATGAGCAGTTCTTC	CASSRFRDRGYNEQFF
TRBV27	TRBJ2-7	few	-	TGTGCCAGCAGTTTGGCGGGTGAGAGGAGCGAGCAGTACTTC	CASSLAGERSEQYF
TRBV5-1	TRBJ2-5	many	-	TGCGCCAGCAGCCCCAACGGAGAGACCCAGTACTTC	CASSPNGETQYF
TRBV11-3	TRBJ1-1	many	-	TGTGCCAGCAGCTTTAGCCAGAACACTGAAGCTTTCTTT	CASSFSQNTEAFF
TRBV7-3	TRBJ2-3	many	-	TGTGCCAGCAGCTTAATAGGGGGCGGGGCAGATACGCAGTATTTT	CASSLIGGGADTQYF
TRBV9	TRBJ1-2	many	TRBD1	TGTGCCAGCAGCCCACCGGGACAGGGTGTTGGCTACACCTTC	CASSPPGQGVGYTF
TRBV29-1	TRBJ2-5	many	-	TGCAGCGCTGAACAGGAGACCCAGTACTTC	CSAEQETQYF
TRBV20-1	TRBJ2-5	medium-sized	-	TGCAGTGCTAGAGAGCAGGGAATACAAGAGACCCAGTACTTC	CSAREQGIQETQYF
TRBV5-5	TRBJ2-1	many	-	TGTGCCAGCAGCGCCGGGGACGCCTACAATGAGCAGTTCTTC	CASSAGDAYNEQFF
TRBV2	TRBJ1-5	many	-	TGTGCCAGCAGTGGGATGGTTAATAGCAATCAGCCCCAGCATTTT	CASSGMVNSNQPQHF
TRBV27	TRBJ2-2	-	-	TGTGCCAGCAGTTTAGAGTCGGGACAGAACACCGGGGAGCTGTTTTTT	CASSLESGQNTGELFF
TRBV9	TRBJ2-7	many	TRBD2	TGTGCCAGCAGCGTAGGGACAGACAGACTAGCGGGAGAGTACTTC	CASSVGTDRLAGEYF
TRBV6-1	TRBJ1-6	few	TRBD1	TGTGCCAGCAGCCAACTGCAGGGAGGGGGCTCACCCCTCCACTTT	CASSQLQGGGSPLHF
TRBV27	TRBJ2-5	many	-	TGTGCCAGCAGCCATAATACTAACCAAGAGACCCAGTACTTC	CASSHNTNQETQYF
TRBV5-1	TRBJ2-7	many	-	TGCGCCAGCAGCTTGGATGCGGACGGTTACGAGCAGTACTTC	CASSLDADGYEQYF
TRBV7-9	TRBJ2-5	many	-	TGTGCCAGCAGCTTAAAGCCACAAGAGACCCAGTACTTC	CASSLKPQETQYF
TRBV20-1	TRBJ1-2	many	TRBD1	TGCAGTGCTAGTAGGGGGCGCGCAAACTATGGCTACACCTTC	CSASRGRANYGYTF
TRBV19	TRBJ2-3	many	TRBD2	TGTGCCAGTAGTAAGCGGGAGGCCACAGATACGCAGTATTTT	CASSKREATDTQYF
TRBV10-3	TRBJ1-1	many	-	TGTGCCATCAGTGAATACACTGAAGCTTTCTTT	CAISEYTEAFF
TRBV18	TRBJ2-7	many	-	TGTGCCAGCTCACCACCGAGACGGGGCATCGCCACCGAGCAGTACTTC	CASSPPRRGIATEQYF
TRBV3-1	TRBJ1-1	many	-	TGTGCCAGCAGCCAAGACTGGGGGGAAGCTTTCTTT	CASSQDWGEAFF
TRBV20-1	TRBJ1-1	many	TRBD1	TGCAGTGCTCGACAGGGGCTGAACACTGAAGCTTTCTTT	CSARQGLNTEAFF
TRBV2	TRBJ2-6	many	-	TGTGCCAGCAGTGACCAGGGACCAAATTTCGGCTCTGGGGCCAACGTCCTGACTTTC	CASSDQGPNFGSGANVLTF
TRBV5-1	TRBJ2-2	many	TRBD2	TGCGCCAGCAGCTTAAGGACTAGCGGGGAGGGCGGGGAGCTGTTTTTT	CASSLRTSGEGGELFF
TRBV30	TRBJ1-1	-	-	TGTGCCTGGACCAACCGACGTACTGAAGCTTTCTTT	CAWTNRRTEAFF
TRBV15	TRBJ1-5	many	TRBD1	TGTGCCACCAGCAGAGAACAGGGGCGTCAGCCCCAGCATTTT	CATSREQGRQPQHF
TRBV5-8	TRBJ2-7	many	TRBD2	TGTGCCAGCAGCTTGGATCTAGCGGTTTATTACGAGCAGTACTTC	CASSLDLAVYYEQYF
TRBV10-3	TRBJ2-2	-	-	TGTGCCACCCTCGGCGGGGAGCTGTTTTTT	CATLGGELFF
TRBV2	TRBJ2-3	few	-	TGTGCCAGCAGTGCAGCATTGGCGACAGATACGCAGTATTTT	CASSAALATDTQYF
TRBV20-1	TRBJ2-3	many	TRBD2	TGCAGTGCTCCCCTAGCGGGAGGGCCGGGGGGAGATACGCAGTATTTT	CSAPLAGGPGGDTQYF
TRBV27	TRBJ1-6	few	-	TGTGCCAGCAGTCTCTGGGGGCGGAATTCACCCCTCCACTTT	CASSLWGRNSPLHF
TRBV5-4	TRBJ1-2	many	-	TGTGCCAGCAGCACCACTAACTATGGCTACACCTTC	CASSTTNYGYTF
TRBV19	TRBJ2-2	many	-	TGTGCCAGTTCGGTTTACGGGCCAGACGGTTCCGCCGGGGAGCTGTTTTTT	CASSVYGPDGSAGELFF
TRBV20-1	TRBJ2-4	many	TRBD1	TGCAGTGCCTCCCGACAGGGGATAAACATTCAGTACTTC	CSASRQGINIQYF
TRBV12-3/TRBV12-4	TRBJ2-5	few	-	TGTGCCATCACCGAACAGGGCGGATCCGGGGAGACCCAGTACTTC	CAITEQGGSGETQYF
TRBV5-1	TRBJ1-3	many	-	TGCGCCAGCAGCGCTGGGCACAGGACTGGAAACACCATATATTTT	CASSAGHRTGNTIYF
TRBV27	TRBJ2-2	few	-	TGTGCCAGCAGTTCATGGGCAAACACCGGGGAGCTGTTTTTT	CASSSWANTGELFF
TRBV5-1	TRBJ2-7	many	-	TGCGCCAGCGCCCTTAGGACAGCCAATCCCTACGAGCAGTACTTC	CASALRTANPYEQYF
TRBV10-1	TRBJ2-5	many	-	TGCGCCAGCAGTGAGTCCGCGACGATCGAGACCCAGTACTTC	CASSESATIETQYF
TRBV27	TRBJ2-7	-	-	TGTGCCAGCAGTCGGACAAGGGGAATGAGAGAGCAGTACTTC	CASSRTRGMREQYF
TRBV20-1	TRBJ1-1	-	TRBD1	TGCAGTGCTAGAGTCCTCGGACAGGGGGTGACTGAAGCTTTCTTT	CSARVLGQGVTEAFF
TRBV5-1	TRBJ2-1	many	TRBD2	TGCGCCAGCAGCTTGGAAGGGAGGGCAGCCTACAATGAGCAGTTCTTC	CASSLEGRAAYNEQFF
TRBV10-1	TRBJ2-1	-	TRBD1	TGCGCCAGCAGTGAGGGGACAGGGGGACATGAGCAGTTCTTC	CASSEGTGGHEQFF
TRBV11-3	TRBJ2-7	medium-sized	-	TGTGCCAGCAGCTTCAGCTCCTACGAGCAGTACTTC	CASSFSSYEQYF
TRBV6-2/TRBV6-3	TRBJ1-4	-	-	-	CASSLGLANEQFFGTGYEKLFF
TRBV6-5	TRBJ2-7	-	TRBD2	TGTGCCAGCAGCTCCTCGATTCGGGGGGGTTTCTACGAGCAGTACTTC	CASSSSIRGGFYEQYF
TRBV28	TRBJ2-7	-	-	TGTGCCAGCAGCCCCCGTCGGTACGAGCAGTACTTC	CASSPRRYEQYF
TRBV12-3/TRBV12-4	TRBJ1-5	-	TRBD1	TGTGCCAGCAGCTCCAGGGACAGGAACAATCAGCCCCAGCATTTT	CASSSRDRNNQPQHF
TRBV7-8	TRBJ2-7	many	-	TGTGCCAGCAGCTTAGGAATACGTAACGACGAGCAGTACTTC	CASSLGIRNDEQYF